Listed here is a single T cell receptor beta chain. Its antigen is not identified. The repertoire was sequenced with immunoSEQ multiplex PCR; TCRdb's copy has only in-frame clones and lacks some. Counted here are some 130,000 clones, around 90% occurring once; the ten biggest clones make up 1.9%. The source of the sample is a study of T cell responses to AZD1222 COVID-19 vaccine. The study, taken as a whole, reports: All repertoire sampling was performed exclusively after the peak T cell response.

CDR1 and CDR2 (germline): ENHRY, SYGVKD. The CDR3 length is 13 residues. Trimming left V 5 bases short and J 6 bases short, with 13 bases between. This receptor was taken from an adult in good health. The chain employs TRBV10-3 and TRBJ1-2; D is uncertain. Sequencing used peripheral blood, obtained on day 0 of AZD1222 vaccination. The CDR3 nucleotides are TGTGCCATCAGTTCGGCCGGGGAGGATGGCTACACCTTC. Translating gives CAISSAGEDGYTF.